This TCR beta chain was identified in a study of T-cell memory formation after mild COVID-19. The V and J ends lost 6 bases and 0 bases respectively, with 8 bases between them. This CDR3 is 13 amino acids long. From germline, CDR1 is KGHDR and CDR2 SFDVKD. This clonotype was seen a handful of times. TCRdb used MiXCR to reprocess the 5' RACE reads, holding one entry per CDR3 protein. There are 160,000 or so distinct CDR3 sequences in the sample; around a third occur only once, and about 12% lies in the top ten. This TCR was recovered from an adult woman who had mild COVID-19 (a few samples of this study predate the infection). Cell type and time point are not known. Source material: PBMCs or a T cell subset sorted from them (not recorded which). This chain joins TRBV24-1 and TRBJ2-7; no clear D gene. This chain's CDR3 is CATSRASSYEQYF. CDR3 in DNA: TGTGCCACCAGTCGGGCCAGCTCCTACGAGCAGTACTTC.